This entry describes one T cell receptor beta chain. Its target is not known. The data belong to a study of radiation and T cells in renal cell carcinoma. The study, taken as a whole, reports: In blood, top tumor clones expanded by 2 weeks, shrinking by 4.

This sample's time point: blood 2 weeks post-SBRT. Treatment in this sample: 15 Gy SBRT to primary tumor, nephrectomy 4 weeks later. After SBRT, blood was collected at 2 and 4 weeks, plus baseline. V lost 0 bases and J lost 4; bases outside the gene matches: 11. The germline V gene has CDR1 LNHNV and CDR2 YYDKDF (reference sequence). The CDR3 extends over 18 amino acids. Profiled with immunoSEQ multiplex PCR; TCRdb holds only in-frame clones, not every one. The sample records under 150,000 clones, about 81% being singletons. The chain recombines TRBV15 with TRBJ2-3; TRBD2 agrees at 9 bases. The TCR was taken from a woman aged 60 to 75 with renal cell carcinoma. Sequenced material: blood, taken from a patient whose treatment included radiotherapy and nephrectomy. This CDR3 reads CATSREVVRRGGADTQYF. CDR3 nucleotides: TGTGCCACCAGCAGAGAAGTGGTTCGGCGGGGGGGTGCAGATACGCAGTATTTT.